Below are 20 T cell receptor beta chains sequenced from a single sample in a study of beta chain features in type 1 diabetes. Since all of the isolated RNA was reverse transcribed, expressed TCRB transcripts were what got sequenced. Assay: immunoSEQ multiplex PCR; the TCRdb copy retains only in-frame clones and omits some. This sample carries 900,000 or so clones, about a sixth of them seen once, and the ten largest clones take roughly 0.025%. Sample: naive CD4+ T cells from blood. The origin of the receptors is a woman in her late teens or twenties in good health.

The gene calls are TRBV25-1 and TRBJ2-1; TRBD2 is a possible D gene (7 bases). The CDR3 has 17 residues. V lost 2 bases and J lost 8, with 22 bases in between. Germline V CDR1 and CDR2: MGHDK, SYGVNS. CDR3 region: CASSESGGREREDEQFF. The CDR3 DNA is TGTGCCAGCAGTGAAAGTGGGGGGCGGGAGAGGGAGGATGAGCAGTTCTTC.

The V gene is TRBV19, the J gene TRBJ2-1; a weak D match, TRBD2 (6 bases). Per the germline V gene, CDR1 is LNHDA and CDR2 is SQIVND (reference sequence). Trimming stripped 5 bases from V and 15 bases from J, with 23 bases between. The CDR3 runs to 14 residues. The CDR3 protein is CASSGTPASYSVFF. In DNA form, the CDR3 reads TGTGCCAGTAGTGGGACTCCTGCATCGTATTCGGTGTTCTTC.

CDR3 nucleotide sequence: TGTGCCAGCAGCGTAGGATATGCCCCGGGATGGACAGATACGCAGTATTTT. Protein: CASSVGYAPGWTDTQYF. The V gene is TRBV9, the J gene TRBJ2-3, with D possibly TRBD2 on 5 matching bases. V dropped 0 bases and J dropped 3 bases, with 17 bases sitting between them. CDR1 is SGDLS and CDR2 is YYNGEE in the germline V gene. The CDR3 is made up of 17 amino acids.

This clone was recorded a few times. The chain employs TRBV7-8 and TRBJ2-1; 7 nucleotides match TRBD2. Germline V gene data show CDR1 as SGHVS and CDR2 as FQNEAQ. Trimming removed 4 bases from V and 0 bases from J; junction bases left unmatched: 3. The CDR3 spans 15 residues. This chain's CDR3 is CASSYTGGSYNEQFF. The CDR3 DNA is TGTGCCAGCAGCTATACGGGAGGCTCCTACAATGAGCAGTTCTTC.

This clone occurred a few times. The rearrangement joins TRBV6-6 to TRBJ2-5; TRBD2 might be the D (5 bases). Germline loops: CDR1 MNHNY, CDR2 SVGAGI (reference sequence). This CDR3 contains 12 residues. V lost 8 bases and J 0 bases, leaving 7 bases between the germline ends. CDR3 in DNA: TGTGCCAGCGGGGAGAACCAAGAGACCCAGTACTTC. Protein product: CASGENQETQYF.

This clone was counted only a few times. V is TRBV6-1 and J is TRBJ2-3, with TRBD2 matching over 13 bases. This CDR3 is built from 15 residues. The V segment lost 1 base and the J segment 8 bases; nucleotides outside the gene matches: 3. Germline CDR1 and CDR2: MNHNS and SASEGT. CDR3 nucleotide sequence: TGTGCCAGCAGTGAAGGGACTAGCGGGAGAGGTACGCAGTATTTT. Translated, it gives CASSEGTSGRGTQYF.

This clone was seen a handful of times. This chain connects TRBV7-8 to TRBJ2-1; a weak D match, TRBD1 (5 bases). V lost 5 bases and J lost 6, with 14 bases in between. Germline lookup yields CDR1 SGHVS and CDR2 FQNEAQ. The CDR3 consists of 14 residues. The CDR3 loop is CASSTGPGFNEQFF. CDR3 nucleotide sequence: TGTGCCAGCAGCACCGGGCCAGGGTTCAATGAGCAGTTCTTC.

This clone was observed a handful of times. The rearrangement uses TRBV5-8 and TRBJ2-5, with TRBD1 identical over 9 bases. This CDR3 spans 13 amino acids. Germline-derived CDR1 and CDR2 are SGHTS and YDEGEE. V was clipped by 8 bases and J by 2 bases; unmatched bases: 4. The CDR3 protein is CARGDRVQETQYF. CDR3 DNA: TGTGCCAGGGGGGACAGGGTTCAAGAGACCCAGTACTTC.

This clone was seen only a few times. The chain recombines TRBV2 with TRBJ1-3; 7 bases are a match to TRBD1. Germline trimming cut 4 bases from V and 6 bases from J; bases unmatched to any gene: 6. The CDR3 is made up of 14 amino acids. The germline CDR1 and CDR2 sequences are SNHLY and FYNNEI. The CDR3 DNA follows: TGTGCCAGCAGTGTAAACAGGGGACCAAACACCATATATTTT. Translation: CASSVNRGPNTIYF.

This clone was found a few times. Other DNA sequences in the sample encode the same CDR3. The chain carries TRBV7-9 and TRBJ2-1; D is ambiguous. V gave up 3 bases and J gave up 7 bases, with 7 bases separating them. CDR3 length: 12 residues. Looked up from germline, CDR1 is SEHNR and CDR2 is FQNEAQ (reference sequence). Written as DNA, the CDR3 is TGTGCCAGCAGCTTGATATCGAATGAGCAGTTCTTC. The encoded protein is CASSLISNEQFF.

The gene calls are TRBV6-5 and TRBJ2-5; no clear D. V lost 5 bases, J lost 1 base, and 11 bases lay in between. Germline V gene data show CDR1 as MNHEY and CDR2 as SVGAGI. The CDR3 sequence is 14 residues long. DNA for the CDR3: TGTGCCAGCAGTATGGGTATCCTCCAAGAGACCCAGTACTTC. This sequence encodes CASSMGILQETQYF.

V is TRBV5-6 and J is TRBJ2-1; D is unresolved. Between the trimmed V and J ends, which lost 0 bases and 6 bases, there was a span of 4 bases. The CDR3 is 12 amino acids. Looked up from germline, CDR1 is SGHDT and CDR2 is YYEEEE. In DNA form, the CDR3 reads TGTGCCAGCAGCTTGGCTCCCAATGAGCAGTTCTTC. As protein: CASSLAPNEQFF.

This clone appeared a few times. The chain links TRBV25-1 to TRBJ1-2; no clear D. The CDR3 is 14 residues long. Germline CDR1 reads MGHDK; CDR2 reads SYGVNS. The germline V and J ends were trimmed by 3 bases and 4 bases, with 12 bases remaining between them. The CDR3 protein is CASSELDHTYGYTF. For the CDR3, the DNA is TGTGCCAGCAGTGAGTTAGACCACACCTATGGCTACACCTTC.

The chain uses TRBV10-3 and TRBJ2-2; D may be TRBD1 (5 bases). The CDR3 runs to 15 residues. Trimming stripped 2 bases from V and 7 bases from J, with 14 bases between. Germline V gives CDR1 ENHRY, CDR2 SYGVKD. The CDR3 sequence is CAISEQGRIDGELFF. The CDR3 DNA reads as TGTGCCATCAGTGAGCAGGGTCGGATTGACGGGGAGCTGTTTTTT.

The chain is built from TRBV10-3 and TRBJ1-1; D remains ambiguous. CDR3 length: 16 amino acids. Trimming took 2 bases from V and 4 from J, leaving 17 bases between them. CDR1 is ENHRY and CDR2 is SYGVKD in the germline V gene. The CDR3 region is CAISEQLIRGVTEAFF. CDR3 DNA: TGTGCCATCAGTGAGCAGTTAATACGGGGAGTCACTGAAGCTTTCTTT.

There are a few counts of this clone. V and J are TRBV5-1 and TRBJ2-1; TRBD2 aligns across 9 bases. Germline V gene data show CDR1 as SGHRS and CDR2 as YFSETQ. CDR3 length: 16 residues. V shed 0 bases and J 7 bases; nucleotides not matched to a gene: 8. CDR3 sequence (DNA): TGCGCCAGCAGCTTGGAGGTTAGCGGGAGCCCGAATGAGCAGTTCTTC. Translating gives CASSLEVSGSPNEQFF.

In its sample, this clone was seen a few times. This chain uses TRBV4-2 with TRBJ2-4; possibly TRBD2 for D (5 bases). V dropped 0 bases and J dropped 5 bases, with 17 bases sitting between them. The CDR3 totals 17 residues. Germline V CDR1 and CDR2: LGHNA, YNFKEQ. CDR3 DNA sequence: TGTGCCAGCAGCCAAGATTGGCTAGCAAGTAGGCAAAACATTCAGTACTTC. This encodes CASSQDWLASRQNIQYF.

This clone has more than one count but fewer than ten. The genes are TRBV7-9 and TRBJ2-7; possibly TRBD1 for D (6 bases). The germline CDR1 and CDR2 sequences are SEHNR and FQNEAQ (reference sequence). The CDR3 totals 15 residues. V lost 1 base and J 2 bases, leaving 12 bases between the germline ends. The CDR3 spells CASSLGTGSTYEQYF. CDR3 sequence (DNA): TGTGCCAGCAGCTTAGGAACAGGGAGTACCTACGAGCAGTACTTC.

In its sample, this clone was seen a few times. The chain joins TRBV4-2 to TRBJ2-2, with a weak D call TRBD1 (6 bases). This CDR3 is 16 amino acids long. The V and J ends lost 1 base and 4 bases respectively, with 13 bases between them. CDR1 and CDR2 from the germline V gene are LGHNA and YNFKEQ. CDR3 sequence reads: CASSQGVDRSTGELFF. In DNA form, the CDR3 reads TGTGCCAGCAGCCAAGGCGTGGACAGAAGCACCGGGGAGCTGTTTTTT.

There are a few counts of this clone. The V call is TRBV20-1, the J call TRBJ2-5; no reliable D call. In germline, CDR1 is DFQATT, CDR2 SNEGSKA (reference sequence). This CDR3 region has 11 residues. The V end lost 5 bases, the J end lost 5 bases, and 9 bases lay between the germline ends. The CDR3 DNA sequence: TGCAGTGCTTATTTTATCGAGACCCAGTACTTC. It codes for CSAYFIETQYF.